This passage covers 27 T cell receptor beta chains from one sample sequenced in a study of blood T cell repertoires in COVID-19. Sequencing was performed with immunoSEQ multiplex PCR; in TCRdb, only in-frame clones are kept and a portion is missing. Of about 130,000 clones in the sample, just under 85% are singletons; the top ten hold roughly 3%. The material sequenced was peripheral blood. These receptors all come from a woman older than 75 with acute or convalescent COVID-19.

The chain employs TRBV6-5 and TRBJ2-7; TRBD2 agrees at 10 bases. The J segment lost 5 bases and the V segment lost 7 bases, leaving 8 bases of the junction unmatched. CDR1 and CDR2 from the germline V gene are MNHEY and SVGAGI. The CDR3 is made up of 14 amino acids. Here the CDR3 reads CASNPAGGLNEQYF. CDR3 in DNA: TGTGCCAGCAACCCAGCGGGGGGGCTGAACGAGCAGTACTTC.

V gene TRBV3-1 (or the pseudogene TRBV3-2) combines with J gene TRBJ1-4; 7 bases are a match to TRBD1. J gave up 3 bases and V 4 bases, and 5 bases lay outside the gene matches. This CDR3 contains 15 residues. Germline V gene lookup returns CDR1 LGHDT and CDR2 YNNKEL (reference sequence). The CDR3 nucleotides are TGTGCCAGCAGCCCTGACAGGGCCGCTAATGAAAAACTGTTTTTT. As protein: CASSPDRAANEKLFF.

This chain joins TRBV18 and TRBJ2-7; the D gene is possibly TRBD2 (5 bases). Trimming took 0 bases from V and 3 from J, leaving 15 bases between them. The CDR3 runs 16 residues. Germline V gene data show CDR1 as KGHSH and CDR2 as LQKENI. The CDR3 reads CASSPPNEGKGYEQYF. CDR3 coding DNA: TGTGCCAGCTCACCACCGAATGAGGGAAAGGGCTACGAGCAGTACTTC. The entire variable domain, with the rest obtained from reference TRBV18 and TRBJ2-7, is as follows: NAGVMQNPRHLVRRRGQEARLRCSPMKGHSHVYWYRQLPEEGLKFMVYLQKENIIDESGMPKERFSAEFPKEGPSILRIQQVVRGDSAAYFCASSPPNEGKGYEQYFGPGTRLTVT.

This chain uses TRBV27 with TRBJ2-3, with D maybe TRBD2 (6 bases). V was trimmed by 2 bases and J by 7 bases, leaving 10 bases between them. Per germline, CDR1 MNHEY and CDR2 SMNVEV (reference sequence). CDR3 size: 13 residues. CDR3 loop: CASSLTSLYTQYF. As DNA, the CDR3 is TGTGCCAGCAGTTTAACTAGCTTGTATACGCAGTATTTT.

This clone was detected once. The V call is TRBV7-8, the J call TRBJ2-7, with a possible D match to TRBD2 (5 bases). V was pared by 5 bases and J by 6 bases, with 17 bases between. The CDR3 is made up of 14 amino acids. The germline CDR1 and CDR2 sequences are SGHVS and FQNEAQ. The CDR3 protein is CASSLLLGRGEQYF. The CDR3 coding sequence is TGTGCCAGCAGCCTACTGCTCGGACGGGGCGAGCAGTACTTC.

The chain couples TRBV7-6 to TRBJ1-3, with D tentatively TRBD1 (6 bases). The V end was cut by 3 bases, the J end by 0 bases, with 12 bases between. CDR1 SGHVS and CDR2 FNYEAQ come from the germline V gene. The CDR3 is 16 amino acids. The DNA for the CDR3 is TGTGCCAGCAGCTTCGGGACAAGGTCCTCTGGAAACACCATATATTTT. Protein sequence: CASSFGTRSSGNTIYF.

This chain joins TRBV6-2 or TRBV6-3 and TRBJ2-7; D not resolved. CDR1 and CDR2 from the germline V gene are MNHEY and SVGEGT. Deletions cut 6 bases from V and 3 bases from J, with 6 bases between. The length of the CDR3 is 11 residues. CDR3: CASSTDYEQYF. The CDR3 DNA follows: TGTGCCAGCAGCACAGACTACGAGCAGTACTTC.

The chain combines TRBV9 with TRBJ1-2; D gene unclear. The V end was cut by 4 bases, the J end by 7 bases, with 20 bases between. The CDR3 sequence is 15 residues long. Per the germline V gene, CDR1 is SGDLS and CDR2 is YYNGEE. CDR3 sequence reads: CASSTTTGSRAGYTF. The DNA for the CDR3 is TGTGCCAGCAGCACCACAACGGGGTCGAGAGCTGGCTACACCTTC. The whole variable domain, filled in from reference TRBV9 and TRBJ1-2, reads DSGVTQTPKHLITATGQRVTLRCSPRSGDLSVYWYQQSLDQGLQFLIQYYNGEERAKGNILERFSAQQFPDLHSELNLSSLELGDSALYFCASSTTTGSRAGYTFGSGTRLTVV.

The rearrangement joins TRBV11-2 to TRBJ1-1; 7 bases are shared with TRBD1. Germline values: CDR1 SGHAT, CDR2 FQNNGV. The CDR3 consists of 12 residues. The J segment lost 8 bases and the V segment lost 1 base, leaving 1 base of the junction unmatched. CDR3 loop: CASSLGQGEAFF. DNA of the CDR3: TGTGCCAGCAGCTTAGGACAGGGCGAAGCTTTCTTT. Full variable domain (missing parts from reference TRBV11-2 and TRBJ1-1): EAGVAQSPRYKIIEKRQSVAFWCNPISGHATLYWYQQILGQGPKLLIQFQNNGVVDDSQLPKDRFSAERLKGVDSTLKIQPAKLEDSAVYLCASSLGQGEAFFGQGTRLTVV.

The chain uses TRBV5-6 and TRBJ2-1; 10 bases agree with TRBD2. This CDR3 has 14 residues. Trimming cost V 4 bases and J 9 bases; bases outside gene matches: 7. The germline V gene encodes CDR1 SGHDT and CDR2 YYEEEE. CDR3 protein: CASSGAGGRAEQFF. In DNA, the CDR3 is TGTGCCAGCAGCGGAGCGGGGGGGCGGGCTGAGCAGTTCTTC. The variable domain in full, completed from reference TRBV5-6 and TRBJ2-1, reads DAGVTQSPTHLIKTRGQQVTLRCSPKSGHDTVSWYQQALGQGPQFIFQYYEEEERQRGNFPDRFSGHQFPNYSSELNVNALLLGDSALYLCASSGAGGRAEQFFGPGTRLTVL.

The V and J genes are TRBV7-9 and TRBJ1-5; D call uncertain. CDR1 is SEHNR, CDR2 FQNEAQ, per germline (reference sequence). This CDR3 has 13 residues. Trimming left V 6 bases short and J 6 bases short, with 12 bases between. DNA for the CDR3: TGTGCCAGCAGTAGCTTAGGAGTTCAGCCCCAGCATTTT. Its protein is CASSSLGVQPQHF. Based on the CDR3 plus reference TRBV7-9 and TRBJ1-5, the full variable domain is DTGVSQNPRHKITKRGQNVTFRCDPISEHNRLYWYRQTLGQGPEFLTYFQNEAQLEKSRLLSDRFSAERPKGSFSTLEIQRTEQGDSAMYLCASSSLGVQPQHFGDGTRLSIL.

The V gene is TRBV11-2, the J gene TRBJ1-1; TRBD1 might be the D (5 bases). V was cut by 3 bases and J by 0 bases, with 11 bases left in between. Germline V gives CDR1 SGHAT, CDR2 FQNNGV. CDR3 length: 15 residues. The CDR3 coding sequence is TGTGCCAGCAGCTTCAGGGATCTATTGAACACTGAAGCTTTCTTT. Translating gives CASSFRDLLNTEAFF.

The chain combines TRBV12-5 with TRBJ2-7; 9 nucleotides agree with TRBD2. This CDR3 contains 16 residues. Germline values: CDR1 LGHNT, CDR2 FRNRAP. V dropped 1 base and J dropped 4; count of bases not matched to a gene: 8. CDR3 in amino acids: CASGLGRTSVEYEQYF. CDR3 nucleotides: TGTGCTAGTGGTTTGGGACGGACTAGCGTGGAGTACGAGCAGTACTTC.

The chain couples TRBV25-1 to TRBJ1-4, with unresolved D. Deletions cut 4 bases from V and 0 bases from J, with 18 bases between. CDR3 length: 18 residues. Germline assignment: CDR1 MGHDK and CDR2 SYGVNS. The CDR3: CASSGTSTLAATNEKLFF. The CDR3 DNA reads TGTGCCAGCAGTGGTACCTCGACCCTAGCGGCAACTAATGAAAAACTGTTTTTT.

The CDR3 spells CASRGQGNTEAFF. The CDR3 DNA reads as TGTGCCAGCAGGGGACAGGGGAACACTGAAGCTTTCTTT. V gene TRBV27 combines with J gene TRBJ1-1, with 9 nucleotides matching TRBD1. The CDR3 spans 13 residues. Unmatched junction bases numbered 0, after V lost 6 bases and J lost 1 base. Germline V gene data show CDR1 as MNHEY and CDR2 as SMNVEV (reference sequence).

This chain uses TRBV6-4 with TRBJ2-1; 7 bases agree with TRBD1. The CDR3 has 15 residues. Germline V gene data show CDR1 as MRHNA and CDR2 as SNTAGT. The V segment lost 3 bases and the J segment 0 bases; nucleotides outside the gene matches: 2. The CDR3: CASSEGQYSYNEQFF. The CDR3 DNA reads as TGTGCCAGCAGTGAGGGACAGTACTCCTACAATGAGCAGTTCTTC.

The rearrangement joins TRBV5-4 to TRBJ1-2; TRBD1 matches at 9 bases. Germline assignment: CDR1 SGHNT and CDR2 YYREEE (reference sequence). V trimming: 0 bases; J trimming: 0 bases; junction bases outside the gene matches: 6. The CDR3 is 17 residues long. CDR3 DNA sequence: TGTGCCAGCAGCTTGGTAGGACAGGGGACCGCTAACTATGGCTACACCTTC. Its protein product is CASSLVGQGTANYGYTF.

The chain's CDR3 is CASSKLKQGLTSNQPQHF. CDR3 nucleotide sequence: TGTGCCAGCAGCAAACTTAAACAGGGTCTTACGAGCAATCAGCCCCAGCATTTT. This sequence joins TRBV21-1 and TRBJ1-5; the table's D gene call, TRBD1, was not cross checked with the DNA. TRBV21-1 corresponds to a pseudogene. The length of the CDR3 is 18 residues.

The rearrangement uses TRBV18 and TRBJ1-1; D not certain. V was pared by 6 bases and J by 2 bases, with 10 bases between. CDR3 length: 13 residues. Germline loops: CDR1 KGHSH, CDR2 LQKENI. The DNA of the CDR3 is TGTGCCAGCTCCGATACAGTTAACACTGAAGCTTTCTTT. Amino acids: CASSDTVNTEAFF.

V and J are TRBV2 and TRBJ1-5, with no clear D. The germline V gene has CDR1 SNHLY and CDR2 FYNNEI. Deletions cut 7 bases from V and 1 base from J, with 14 bases between. The CDR3 is 15 residues long. CDR3 residues: CASKFKQRSNQPQHF. CDR3 DNA sequence: TGTGCCAGCAAATTCAAGCAGCGAAGCAATCAGCCCCAGCATTTT.

The chain is built from TRBV18 and TRBJ2-7; 8 nucleotides agree with TRBD2. This CDR3 comprises 13 residues. The V segment lost 8 bases and the J segment 4 bases; nucleotides outside the gene matches: 7. CDR1 is KGHSH, CDR2 LQKENI, per germline. The CDR3 spells CASTGTGGYEQYF. The CDR3 DNA sequence: TGTGCCAGCACCGGGACGGGGGGGTACGAGCAGTACTTC.

The V gene is TRBV2, the J gene TRBJ1-1; 7 bases are a match to TRBD1. V trimming: 5 bases; J trimming: 7 bases; junction bases outside the gene matches: 7. The CDR3 runs 13 residues. Germline loops: CDR1 SNHLY, CDR2 FYNNEI. CDR3 coding DNA: TGTGCCAGCAGTCTCCTAGGGACAGTTGAAGCTTTCTTT. Translating gives CASSLLGTVEAFF.

The rearrangement links TRBV4-1 to TRBJ1-5; TRBD1 matches at 7 bases. Germline CDR1 MGHRA, CDR2 YSYEKL. V gave up 2 bases and J gave up 6 bases; unmatched junction bases: 10. The CDR3 runs to 16 residues. The CDR3 nucleotides are TGCGCCAGCAGCCAACAATATAGACAGGGAGGTCAGCCCCAGCATTTT. Translating it yields CASSQQYRQGGQPQHF.

The chain couples TRBV7-2 to TRBJ2-5; TRBD1 agrees at 7 bases. This CDR3 is 14 amino acids long. V shed 5 bases, J shed 4 bases, and the junction held 7 bases outside the gene matches. Germline CDR1 is SGHTA and CDR2 is FQGNSA. The chain's CDR3 is CASSLDRRSETQYF. As DNA, the CDR3 is TGTGCCAGCAGCCTGGACAGGCGCTCAGAGACCCAGTACTTC.

The gene calls are TRBV7-2 and TRBJ2-5; 10 bases are a match to TRBD2. The CDR3 runs 19 residues. Looked up from germline, CDR1 is SGHTA and CDR2 is FQGNSA. With 3 bases clipped from V and 0 bases from J, the junction kept 13 bases outside the gene matches. The CDR3 sequence is CASSLFSSGGAFYQETQYF. CDR3 in DNA: TGTGCCAGCAGCTTGTTTTCGAGCGGGGGGGCCTTCTACCAAGAGACCCAGTACTTC. Using reference TRBV7-2 and TRBJ2-5 for the parts outside the CDR3, the full variable domain is GAGVSQSPSNKVTEKGKDVELRCDPISGHTALYWYRQSLGQGLEFLIYFQGNSAPDKSGLPSDRFSAERTGGSVSTLTIQRTQQEDSAVYLCASSLFSSGGAFYQETQYFGPGTRLLVL.

The chain joins TRBV9 to TRBJ2-7, with D perhaps TRBD1 (5 bases). Germline values: CDR1 SGDLS, CDR2 YYNGEE. The CDR3 covers 13 residues. V was cut by 1 base and J by 9 bases, with 14 bases left in between. DNA for the CDR3: TGTGCCAGCAGCGTACAGGGTAACTACCCGCAGTACTTC. Translating it yields CASSVQGNYPQYF. The full variable domain, completed using reference TRBV9 and TRBJ2-7, is DSGVTQTPKHLITATGQRVTLRCSPRSGDLSVYWYQQSLDQGLQFLIQYYNGEERAKGNILERFSAQQFPDLHSELNLSSLELGDSALYFCASSVQGNYPQYFGPGTRLTVT.

V and J are TRBV13 and TRBJ1-1; TRBD1 matches 10 bases. J gave up 4 bases and V 5 bases, and 10 bases lay outside the gene matches. CDR1 PRHDT and CDR2 FYEKMQ come from the germline V gene (reference sequence). The CDR3 is 16 amino acids. DNA of the CDR3: TGTGCCAGCAGCCCCCGGGACAGGGGTCGGTTCACTGAAGCTTTCTTT. Amino acids: CASSPRDRGRFTEAFF.